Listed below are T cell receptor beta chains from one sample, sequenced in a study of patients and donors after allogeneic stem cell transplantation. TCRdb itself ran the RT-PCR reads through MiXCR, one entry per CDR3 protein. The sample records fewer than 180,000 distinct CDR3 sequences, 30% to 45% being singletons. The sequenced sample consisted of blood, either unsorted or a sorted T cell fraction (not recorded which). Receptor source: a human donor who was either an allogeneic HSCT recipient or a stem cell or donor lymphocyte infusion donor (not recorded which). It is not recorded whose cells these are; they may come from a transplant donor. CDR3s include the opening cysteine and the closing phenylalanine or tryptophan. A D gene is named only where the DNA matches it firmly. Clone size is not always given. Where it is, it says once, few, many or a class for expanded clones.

CDR3 DNA: TGTGCCAGCAGCGTAAGGGGGGATTTGAACACTGAAGCTTTCTTT; CDR3 protein: CASSVRGDLNTEAFF; D gene: NA; V gene: TRBV9; J gene: TRBJ1-1; clone size: few
CDR3 DNA: TGTGCCAGCAGTCCTTCTCGGCTCGGGCAAAACTACAATGAGCAGTTCTTC; CDR3 protein: CASSPSRLGQNYNEQFF; D gene: NA; V gene: TRBV12-3/TRBV12-4; J gene: TRBJ2-1; clone size: NA
CDR3 DNA: TGTGCCAGCAGCTTACGGAGGGGAAGGGAAAAACTGTTTTTT; CDR3 protein: CASSLRRGREKLFF; D gene: NA; V gene: TRBV13; J gene: TRBJ1-4; clone size: few
CDR3 DNA: TGTGCCAGCAGTTACTCGCGAGGGGCAGGGGCCAACGTCCTGACTTTC; CDR3 protein: CASSYSRGAGANVLTF; D gene: NA; V gene: TRBV6-5; J gene: TRBJ2-6; clone size: NA
CDR3 DNA: TGTGCCAGCACCGGAACGGGGATAGGTTCTGGCTACACCTTC; CDR3 protein: CASTGTGIGSGYTF; D gene: NA; V gene: TRBV12-3/TRBV12-4; J gene: TRBJ1-2; clone size: few
CDR3 DNA: TGTGCCAGCGGCAGGGGTCCGTCTCAGCCCCAGCATTTT; CDR3 protein: CASGRGPSQPQHF; D gene: NA; V gene: TRBV27; J gene: TRBJ1-5; clone size: few
CDR3 DNA: TGTGCCAGCCCCTTGGAGGATAACACTGAAGCTTTCTTT; CDR3 protein: CASPLEDNTEAFF; D gene: NA; V gene: TRBV2; J gene: TRBJ1-1; clone size: NA
CDR3 DNA: TGTGCCAGCAGCGTAGATGGTGGGAGCAATCAGCCCCAGCATTTT; CDR3 protein: CASSVDGGSNQPQHF; D gene: NA; V gene: TRBV9; J gene: TRBJ1-5; clone size: NA
CDR3 DNA: TGTGCCAGCAGCCCTTTCGGTGGGGTCGGCACAGATACGCAGTATTTT; CDR3 protein: CASSPFGGVGTDTQYF; D gene: NA; V gene: TRBV7-8; J gene: TRBJ2-3; clone size: NA
CDR3 DNA: TGTGCCAGCAGCTTCCTTACTAGTGAGGTTCTAGATACGCAGTATTTT; CDR3 protein: CASSFLTSEVLDTQYF; D gene: NA; V gene: TRBV7-2; J gene: TRBJ2-3; clone size: few
CDR3 DNA: TGTGCCATCAGTGCGCAACAGGAAGCTTTCTTT; CDR3 protein: CAISAQQEAFF; D gene: NA; V gene: TRBV10-3; J gene: TRBJ1-1; clone size: NA
CDR3 DNA: TGCGCCAGCAGCCAAGATACGCTACGCAATGAGCAGTTCTTC; CDR3 protein: CASSQDTLRNEQFF; D gene: NA; V gene: TRBV4-3; J gene: TRBJ2-1; clone size: few
CDR3 DNA: TGCAGTGCTAGAGATCTGCAGGATACAGATACGCAGTATTTT; CDR3 protein: CSARDLQDTDTQYF; D gene: NA; V gene: TRBV20-1; J gene: TRBJ2-3; clone size: few
CDR3 DNA: TGTGCCAGCAGCCCTCGACCAGGGGGTGAAGGCTACACCTTC; CDR3 protein: CASSPRPGGEGYTF; D gene: TRBD1; V gene: TRBV3-1; J gene: TRBJ1-2; clone size: few
CDR3 DNA: TGTGCCAGCAGCTCCGGGACCGTCTATGGCTACACCTTC; CDR3 protein: CASSSGTVYGYTF; D gene: NA; V gene: TRBV6-5; J gene: TRBJ1-2; clone size: NA
CDR3 DNA: TGTGCCAGCAGATTTCTTTGGGGGGCAGGCAATCAGCCCCAGCATTTT; CDR3 protein: CASRFLWGAGNQPQHF; D gene: NA; V gene: TRBV28; J gene: TRBJ1-5; clone size: NA
CDR3 DNA: TGCAGCGTTGAAGGGACGTACACTGAAGCTTTCTTT; CDR3 protein: CSVEGTYTEAFF; D gene: NA; V gene: TRBV29-1; J gene: TRBJ1-1; clone size: few
CDR3 DNA: TGTGCCAGCAGTCCTTCTGGGGGACTACCCTCGGATACGCAGTATTTT; CDR3 protein: CASSPSGGLPSDTQYF; D gene: TRBD2; V gene: TRBV28; J gene: TRBJ2-3; clone size: once
CDR3 DNA: TGCGCCAGCAGCCTCCCTAGCGGGGGGTTGGATGAGCAGTTCTTC; CDR3 protein: CASSLPSGGLDEQFF; D gene: TRBD2; V gene: TRBV5-1; J gene: TRBJ2-1; clone size: once
CDR3 DNA: TGTGCCAGCAGTGAAGCTCCGCTTCCGGGCTATGGCTACACCTTC; CDR3 protein: CASSEAPLPGYGYTF; D gene: NA; V gene: TRBV6-1; J gene: TRBJ1-2; clone size: few
CDR3 DNA: TGCGCCAGCAGCCAAGGCGAGGGGCCTGGAAACACCATATATTTT; CDR3 protein: CASSQGEGPGNTIYF; D gene: NA; V gene: TRBV4-3; J gene: TRBJ1-3; clone size: NA
CDR3 DNA: TGTGCCACCAGCAGAGATCCGGGGGGGTACTACAATGAGCAGTTCTTC; CDR3 protein: CATSRDPGGYYNEQFF; D gene: TRBD2; V gene: TRBV15; J gene: TRBJ2-1; clone size: NA
CDR3 DNA: TGTGCCAGCAGTTTACTGGGTCGGTCTAATGGCTACACCTTC; CDR3 protein: CASSLLGRSNGYTF; D gene: NA; V gene: TRBV27; J gene: TRBJ1-2; clone size: few
CDR3 DNA: TGTGCCAGCAGCCGTTGGGGGTACGGGAATCAGCCCCAGCATTTT; CDR3 protein: CASSRWGYGNQPQHF; D gene: NA; V gene: TRBV5-5; J gene: TRBJ1-5; clone size: NA
CDR3 DNA: TGTGCCAGCAGTCCCTTGGGACTAGCGGGAAACAATGAGCAGTTCTTC; CDR3 protein: CASSPLGLAGNNEQFF; D gene: TRBD2; V gene: TRBV6-5; J gene: TRBJ2-1; clone size: few
CDR3 DNA: TGTGCCATCAGTAACGGACAGGGAGACAATGAGCAGTTCTTC; CDR3 protein: CAISNGQGDNEQFF; D gene: TRBD1; V gene: TRBV10-3; J gene: TRBJ2-1; clone size: few
CDR3 DNA: TGTGCCAGCACTCCGACAGGCTTTAATGAAAAACTGTTTTTT; CDR3 protein: CASTPTGFNEKLFF; D gene: NA; V gene: TRBV12-3/TRBV12-4; J gene: TRBJ1-4; clone size: many
CDR3 DNA: TGCAGTGCTAGGGGGGGAGCTAATCAGCCCCAGCATTTT; CDR3 protein: CSARGGANQPQHF; D gene: NA; V gene: TRBV20-1; J gene: TRBJ1-5; clone size: NA
CDR3 DNA: TGTGCCAGCAGTTACTCAGCGGGGGAACCCACAGATACGCAGTATTTT; CDR3 protein: CASSYSAGEPTDTQYF; D gene: TRBD2; V gene: TRBV6-6; J gene: TRBJ2-3; clone size: once
CDR3 DNA: TGTGCCAGCAGCTTAATGGCAGGTCAGAACACTGAAGCTTTCTTT; CDR3 protein: CASSLMAGQNTEAFF; D gene: NA; V gene: TRBV7-3; J gene: TRBJ1-1; clone size: NA
CDR3 DNA: TGTGCCAGCAGCTTCAGAGGACAGACCTACGAGCAGTACTTC; CDR3 protein: CASSFRGQTYEQYF; D gene: NA; V gene: TRBV7-9; J gene: TRBJ2-7; clone size: NA
CDR3 DNA: TGTGCCTCGGGGCGTGCGGATACGCAGTATTTT; CDR3 protein: CASGRADTQYF; D gene: NA; V gene: TRBV12-3/TRBV12-4; J gene: TRBJ2-3; clone size: NA
CDR3 DNA: TGTGCCAGCAGCAAAACCGACGGACTCAATCAGCCCCAGCATTTT; CDR3 protein: CASSKTDGLNQPQHF; D gene: NA; V gene: TRBV12-3/TRBV12-4; J gene: TRBJ1-5; clone size: NA
CDR3 DNA: TGTGCCAGCAGTTTCGCGGGGGAACACCAAGAGACCCAGTACTTC; CDR3 protein: CASSFAGEHQETQYF; D gene: TRBD2; V gene: TRBV12-3/TRBV12-4; J gene: TRBJ2-5; clone size: NA
CDR3 DNA: TGCGCCAGCAGCCAAGAACCAAGGACCTACTATAATTCACCCCTCCACTTT; CDR3 protein: CASSQEPRTYYNSPLHF; D gene: NA; V gene: TRBV4-3; J gene: TRBJ1-6; clone size: few
CDR3 DNA: TGTGCCAGCAGACCAGACGGCAATCAGCCCCAGCATTTT; CDR3 protein: CASRPDGNQPQHF; D gene: NA; V gene: TRBV6-5; J gene: TRBJ1-5; clone size: NA
CDR3 DNA: TGCGCCAGCAGCCAAACTAGCAGCGGTGAGCAGTTCTTC; CDR3 protein: CASSQTSSGEQFF; D gene: NA; V gene: TRBV4-1; J gene: TRBJ2-1; clone size: NA
CDR3 DNA: TGTGCCAGCAGTTTTGAACATGATGATGAAAAACTGTTTTTT; CDR3 protein: CASSFEHDDEKLFF; D gene: NA; V gene: TRBV12-3/TRBV12-4; J gene: TRBJ1-4; clone size: few
CDR3 DNA: TGTGCCAGCAGTTTGATCCAATCCTATGGCTACACCTTC; CDR3 protein: CASSLIQSYGYTF; D gene: NA; V gene: TRBV12-3/TRBV12-4; J gene: TRBJ1-2; clone size: once
CDR3 DNA: TGTGCCAGCAGTTACTTAGGGGGCAGCGGGGAGCTGTTTTTT; CDR3 protein: CASSYLGGSGELFF; D gene: TRBD1; V gene: TRBV6-5; J gene: TRBJ2-2; clone size: NA
CDR3 DNA: TGTGCCAGCAGTTCCGAAAGGGCTGAAGCTTTCTTT; CDR3 protein: CASSSERAEAFF; D gene: NA; V gene: TRBV28; J gene: TRBJ1-1; clone size: NA
CDR3 DNA: TGTGCCAGCAGTTACTCCTGGGACAGTCCTCTGAACACTGAAGCTTTCTTT; CDR3 protein: CASSYSWDSPLNTEAFF; D gene: TRBD1; V gene: TRBV6-6; J gene: TRBJ1-1; clone size: NA
CDR3 DNA: TGTGCCACCAGCCATCTCCTCGAGCCTAATGAAAAACTGTTTTTT; CDR3 protein: CATSHLLEPNEKLFF; D gene: NA; V gene: TRBV15; J gene: TRBJ1-4; clone size: NA
CDR3 DNA: TGTGCCAGCAGTTTAGGGGATGGCTACACCTTC; CDR3 protein: CASSLGDGYTF; D gene: NA; V gene: TRBV12-3/TRBV12-4; J gene: TRBJ1-2; clone size: many
CDR3 DNA: TGTGCCAGCAGTTCCCCGGGAAGCTTGAATTCACCCCTCCACTTT; CDR3 protein: CASSSPGSLNSPLHF; D gene: NA; V gene: TRBV6-5; J gene: TRBJ1-6; clone size: NA
CDR3 DNA: TGTGCCAGCAGCAGGACAGGGAAGGATGAAGCTTTCTTT; CDR3 protein: CASSRTGKDEAFF; D gene: TRBD1; V gene: TRBV6-5; J gene: TRBJ1-1; clone size: NA
CDR3 DNA: TGTGCCAGCAGCCATATCCGGGAACAGAACTACAATGAGCAGTTCTTC; CDR3 protein: CASSHIREQNYNEQFF; D gene: NA; V gene: TRBV7-6; J gene: TRBJ2-1; clone size: few
CDR3 DNA: TGTGCCTTGGGGCAGGGTAGGAATGAAAAACTGTTTTTT; CDR3 protein: CALGQGRNEKLFF; D gene: NA; V gene: TRBV6-6; J gene: TRBJ1-4; clone size: NA
CDR3 DNA: TGTGCCAGCAGTTTAGCGCAGGGACAGGGGCAGTATTTT; CDR3 protein: CASSLAQGQGQYF; D gene: TRBD1; V gene: TRBV12-3/TRBV12-4; J gene: TRBJ2-3; clone size: NA
CDR3 DNA: TGCGCCAGCAGCTTCGTCTCTGGGTTGCACAATGAGCAGTTCTTC; CDR3 protein: CASSFVSGLHNEQFF; D gene: NA; V gene: TRBV5-1; J gene: TRBJ2-1; clone size: NA
CDR3 DNA: TGCGCCAGCAGCCGGGATAGGAACACTGAAGCTTTCTTT; CDR3 protein: CASSRDRNTEAFF; D gene: NA; V gene: TRBV5-1; J gene: TRBJ1-1; clone size: NA
CDR3 DNA: TGTGCCAGCAGCTCGGGTCAGTTCTTC; CDR3 protein: CASSSGQFF; D gene: NA; V gene: TRBV11-2; J gene: TRBJ2-1; clone size: NA
CDR3 DNA: TGTGCCAGCCTCCGCGGGGGATTCGGCAATCAGCCCCAGCATTTT; CDR3 protein: CASLRGGFGNQPQHF; D gene: NA; V gene: TRBV6-7; J gene: TRBJ1-5; clone size: few
CDR3 DNA: TGCGCCAGCAGCCAAGGACTAGCGTCAGATACGCAGTATTTT; CDR3 protein: CASSQGLASDTQYF; D gene: TRBD2; V gene: TRBV5-1; J gene: TRBJ2-3; clone size: NA
CDR3 DNA: TGCAGTGCCCATCCCCGGGACAGTTTCACCGGGGAGCTGTTTTTT; CDR3 protein: CSAHPRDSFTGELFF; D gene: TRBD1; V gene: TRBV20-1; J gene: TRBJ2-2; clone size: few